This is a list of T cell receptor beta chains from one sample in a study of post-analysis software for immune sequencing data. TCRdb recomputed calls from the PCR reads with MiXCR, one row per CDR3 protein. The data show 600,000 to 700,000 distinct CDR3 sequences, approximately 59% seen once. Sequencing input: blood. The receptors stem from a girl aged 2-9 years with multiple sclerosis. CDR3s include the opening cysteine and the closing phenylalanine or tryptophan. A D gene is named only where the DNA matches it firmly. Clone size is not always given. Where it is, it says once, few, many or a class for expanded clones.

j_gene	abundance	d_gene	v_gene	CDR3aa	CDR3nt
TRBJ2-5	.	TRBD2	TRBV20-1	CSAATSGGLVETQYF	TGCAGTGCCGCGACTAGCGGGGGACTAGTGGAGACCCAGTACTTC
TRBJ2-2	.	TRBD1	TRBV7-9	CASSWSDRGRPGQTYGELFF	TGTGCCAGCAGCTGGAGTGACAGGGGGCGCCCCGGGCAGACCTACGGGGAGCTGTTTTTT
TRBJ2-4	.	.	TRBV6-5	CASSEKVKNIQYF	TGTGCCAGTAGCGAAAAAGTCAAAAACATTCAGTACTTC
TRBJ2-1	.	TRBD1	TRBV2	CASSPQGMGFGYNEQFF	TGTGCCAGCAGTCCACAGGGGATGGGTTTTGGCTACAATGAGCAGTTCTTC
TRBJ2-5	.	.	TRBV5-1	CASGGGYNEQYF	TGCGCCAGCGGGGGCGGCTACAATGAGCAGTACTTC
TRBJ1-1	.	TRBD1	TRBV7-9	CASSARDSMNTEAFF	TGTGCCAGCAGCGCTCGGGACAGCATGAACACTGAAGCTTTCTTT
TRBJ1-5	.	.	TRBV5-5	CASSLVRGADSNQPQHF	TGTGCCAGCAGCTTGGTCCGAGGGGCAGATAGCAATCAGCCCCAGCATTTT
TRBJ1-2	.	.	TRBV4-3	CASSQGRVALYYGYTF	TGCGCCAGCAGCCAAGGTAGGGTGGCCTTATACTATGGCTACACCTTC
TRBJ2-1	.	.	TRBV14	CASSQARPTYNEQFF	TGTGCCAGCAGCCAAGCCCGGCCGACCTACAATGAGCAGTTCTTC
TRBJ2-1	.	.	TRBV3-1	CAGSQDPDPTTDNEQFF	TGTGCCGGCAGCCAAGATCCCGACCCCACCACAGACAATGAGCAGTTCTTC
TRBJ2-1	.	TRBD1	TRBV12-3/TRBV12-4	CASSTRQGYNEQFF	TGTGCCAGCAGTACCCGACAGGGTTACAATGAGCAGTTCTTC
TRBJ1-1	.	.	TRBV5-1	CASSSPGGTEAFF	TGCGCCAGCAGCTCCCCGGGGGGCACTGAAGCTTTCTTT
TRBJ2-7	few	.	TRBV5-1	CASSSPGKGNEQYF	TGCGCCAGCAGCTCCCCGGGTAAGGGCAACGAGCAGTACTTC
TRBJ2-5	.	.	TRBV20-1	CSGRATETQYF	TGCAGTGGCCGGGCCACGGAGACCCAGTACTTC
TRBJ2-7	.	TRBD1	TRBV6-5	CASRGQGASYEQYF	TGTGCCAGCAGAGGACAGGGGGCGTCCTACGAGCAGTACTTC
TRBJ2-1	.	TRBD2	TRBV4-3	CASSRRLAGGDEQFF	TGCGCCAGCAGCCGACGACTAGCGGGTGGGGATGAGCAGTTCTTC
TRBJ2-7	.	.	TRBV20-1	CSARLGNEQYF	TGCAGTGCTAGATTGGGCAACGAGCAGTACTTC
TRBJ2-5	.	TRBD1	TRBV20-1	CSATRDSSRGTQYF	TGCAGTGCTACCAGGGACAGCTCAAGAGGGACCCAGTACTTC
TRBJ1-6	.	.	TRBV12-3/TRBV12-4	CASSLDAYSPLHF	TGTGCCAGCAGTTTAGACGCGTACTCACCCCTCCACTTT
TRBJ2-3	few	.	TRBV20-1	CSAVLGSSLLNTQYF	TGCAGTGCTGTCCTCGGAAGTAGTCTGTTGAATACGCAGTATTTT
TRBJ2-7	.	.	TRBV6-6	CASSSNPQHEQYF	TGTGCCAGCAGTTCCAACCCCCAGCACGAGCAGTACTTC
TRBJ1-6	.	.	TRBV7-8	CASSLAPVYNSPLHF	TGTGCCAGCAGCTTAGCGCCTGTGTATAATTCACCCCTCCACTTT
TRBJ2-1	few	.	TRBV5-1	CASSLVPGANNEQFF	TGCGCCAGCAGCTTGGTGCCGGGGGCTAACAATGAGCAGTTCTTC
TRBJ2-7	.	TRBD2	TRBV11-2	CASTRTSGRESYEQYF	TGTGCCAGCACCAGGACTAGCGGGAGAGAATCCTACGAGCAGTACTTC
TRBJ1-2	few	.	TRBV5-6	CASSLDRSGYTF	TGTGCCAGCAGCTTGGACCGTTCGGGCTACACCTTC
TRBJ2-6	few	TRBD1	TRBV6-2/TRBV6-3	CASSYAKDRELSGANVLTF	TGTGCCAGCAGTTACGCAAAGGACAGGGAGCTCTCTGGGGCCAACGTCCTGACTTTC
TRBJ2-5	few	TRBD1	TRBV12-3/TRBV12-4	CASTWSGQALSTQYF	TGTGCCAGCACCTGGTCGGGACAGGCCCTATCGACCCAGTACTTC
TRBJ2-2	.	.	TRBV27	CATKTRTPNTGELFF	TGTGCCACCAAGACCCGGACACCGAACACCGGGGAGCTGTTTTTT
TRBJ2-5	.	.	TRBV9	CASSQDSPETQYF	TGTGCCAGCAGCCAGGACTCTCCGGAGACCCAGTACTTC
TRBJ1-2	.	.	TRBV18	CASSRRANYGYTF	TGTGCCAGCTCACGTAGGGCTAACTATGGCTACACCTTC
TRBJ2-7	few	.	TRBV20-1	CSAPARVPYEQYF	TGCAGCGCACCCGCGCGGGTTCCCTACGAGCAGTACTTC